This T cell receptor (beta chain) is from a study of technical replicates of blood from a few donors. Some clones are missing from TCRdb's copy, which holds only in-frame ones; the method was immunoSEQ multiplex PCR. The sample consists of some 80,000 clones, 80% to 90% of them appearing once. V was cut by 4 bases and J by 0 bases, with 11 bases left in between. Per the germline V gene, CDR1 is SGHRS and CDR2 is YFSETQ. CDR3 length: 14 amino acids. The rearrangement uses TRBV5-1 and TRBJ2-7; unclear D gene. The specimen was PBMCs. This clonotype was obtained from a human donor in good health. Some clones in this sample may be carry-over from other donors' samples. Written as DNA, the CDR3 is TGCGCCAGCAGCCCTCGAGGCGGCTCCTACGAGCAGTACTTC. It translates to CASSPRGGSYEQYF.